This paragraph reports one T cell receptor (beta chain). Antigen specificity is unknown. The authors made TCR beta cDNA libraries by 5'RACE template switching. This switching added a universal primer site and UMIs. TCRdb re-called the 5' RACE reads, yielding one record per CDR3 amino acid sequence without DNA. The ten top clones account for approximately 0.42%, within a sample of 200,000 to 300,000 distinct CDR3 sequences. The data were obtained in a study of T cells expressing NK-cell markers. Across the whole study: Investigators obtained TCR beta repertoires from sorted CD3+CD56+NKG2C+, CD3+CD56+NKG2C- and CD3+CD56-NKG2C+ T cells. Points from the study as a whole: Dominant NKG2C+ clonotypes were found to form about 1.0-7.0% of CD8+ T cells in over 5 donors. HCMV specificity of expanded NKG2C+ T cell clones remained unclear.

This CDR3 has 16 residues. The germline gives CDR1 SGHDN, CDR2 FVKESK. The sequencing input was blood T cells: a sorted CD56 or NKG2C T cell subset, CD4+ or CD8+ T cells, or bulk PBMC T cells (not recorded which). The J gene is TRBJ2-1, the V gene TRBV14; TCRdb reports TRBD1, a call that lacks DNA to check it against. The receptor comes from a man aged 18-30 years in good health. The CDR3 sequence: CASSQIGGQVFNEQFF.